Shown below are 28 T cell receptor beta chains from a single sample sequenced in a study of blood T cell repertoires in COVID-19. Data came from immunoSEQ multiplex PCR; TCRdb stores just in-frame clones and leaves some out. The sample records 170,000 or so clones, 75% to 90% being singletons. The sample was peripheral blood. Receptor source: a woman aged 60-75 years with acute or convalescent COVID-19.

This clone was detected only a few times. The J gene is TRBJ2-5, the V gene TRBV9; 12 bases agree with TRBD2. The CDR3 is 16 amino acids. Losses at the gene ends were 3 bases for V and 5 bases for J; bases not matched to a gene: 8. Germline CDR1 and CDR2: SGDLS and YYNGEE. Here the CDR3 reads CASSGSSGGAKETQYF. The CDR3 nucleotides read TGTGCCAGCAGCGGATCTAGCGGGGGGGCTAAGGAGACCCAGTACTTC.

This sequence joins TRBV7-2 and TRBJ1-5, with 9 nucleotides matching TRBD1. The CDR3 has 16 amino acids. The germline V gene encodes CDR1 SGHTA and CDR2 FQGNSA. The V segment lost 5 bases and the J segment 6 bases; nucleotides outside the gene matches: 11. CDR3 bases: TGTGCCAGCAGCCAGACTACAGGGGGCATTAGTCAGCCCCAGCATTTT. Translated: CASSQTTGGISQPQHF.

This chain links TRBV7-2 with TRBJ1-1; perhaps TRBD1 as D (6 bases). V was clipped by 2 bases and J by 5 bases, with 15 bases between them. Germline CDR1 and CDR2: SGHTA and FQGNSA. The CDR3 has 15 amino acids. CDR3 protein: CASSLRGGVRTEAFF. CDR3 coding DNA: TGTGCCAGCAGCTTAAGGGGGGGAGTGAGGACTGAAGCTTTCTTT.

DNA of the CDR3: TGTGCCAGCAGGGGGACAGGGGCGAGCTCCTACGAGCAGTACTTC. Its translation: CASRGTGASSYEQYF. This chain connects TRBV28 to TRBJ2-7; 10 bases agree with TRBD1. Per germline, CDR1 MDHEN and CDR2 SYDVKM. V lost 6 bases, J lost 0 bases, and 5 bases stayed unmatched. The CDR3 totals 15 residues. Filled out from reference TRBV28 and TRBJ2-7, the complete variable domain reads DVKVTQSSRYLVKRTGEKVFLECVQDMDHENMFWYRQDPGLGLRLIYFSYDVKMKEKGDIPEGYSVSREKKERFSLILESASTNQTSMYLCASRGTGASSYEQYFGPGTRLTVT.

The CDR3 DNA reads TGTGCCAGCAGCCAAACACAGGGGGCAAGTCAGCCCCAGCATTTT. This translates into CASSQTQGASQPQHF. This chain connects TRBV4-2 to TRBJ1-5, with 9 bases aligning to TRBD1. Germline V gene sequence: CDR1 LGHNA, CDR2 YNFKEQ. The CDR3 contains 15 residues. With 2 bases clipped from V and 6 bases from J, the junction kept 5 bases outside the gene matches.

The chain joins TRBV18 to TRBJ1-3; 7 bases fit TRBD1. The CDR3 length is 17 residues. Germline lookup yields CDR1 KGHSH and CDR2 LQKENI. With V trimmed by 3 bases and J by 1 base, 9 bases remained unmatched. The CDR3 DNA follows: TGTGCCAGCTCACCCCGGACAGGCCGAGGGTCTGGAAACACCATATATTTT. Translating gives CASSPRTGRGSGNTIYF.

This clone was found once. The chain links TRBV14 to TRBJ1-1; tentative D call: TRBD1 (5 bases). Trimming took off 3 bases at V and 6 bases at J, with 17 bases between the two ends. CDR3 size: 15 residues. Germline V CDR1 and CDR2: SGHDN, FVKESK. The CDR3: CASSQHAQVGPEAFF. The CDR3 DNA sequence: TGTGCCAGCAGCCAGCACGCGCAGGTGGGGCCTGAAGCTTTCTTT.

The chain is built from TRBV5-6 and TRBJ1-2, with 9 bases aligning to TRBD1. CDR1 is SGHDT, CDR2 YYEEEE, per germline. The CDR3 is 13 residues long. J lost 8 bases, V lost 2 bases, and 4 bases had no gene match. The CDR3 bases are TGTGCCAGCAGCTTAAACAGGGGGCAGGGCTACACCTTC. This encodes CASSLNRGQGYTF.

This rearrangement joins TRBV6-2 or TRBV6-3 to TRBJ2-3; a weak D match, TRBD2 (5 bases). The CDR3 covers 15 residues. CDR1 and CDR2 (germline): MNHEY, SVGEGT. The V end was cut by 4 bases, the J end by 2 bases, with 13 bases between. CDR3 loop: CASSSKRTDTDTQYF. For the CDR3, the DNA is TGTGCCAGCAGTTCCAAGCGGACCGACACAGATACGCAGTATTTT.

The rearrangement uses TRBV5-8 and TRBJ2-7; TRBD1 matches 8 bases. Germline V gives CDR1 SGHTS, CDR2 YDEGEE. V lost 0 bases and J lost 5; bases outside the gene matches: 4. CDR3 length: 14 amino acids. CDR3 coding DNA: TGTGCCAGCAGCTTGGGGACAGGGACCCACGAGCAGTACTTC. It is translated as CASSLGTGTHEQYF.

The V call is TRBV18, the J call TRBJ1-2; 8 nucleotides line up with TRBD1. This CDR3 comprises 14 residues. V trimming: 2 bases; J trimming: 3 bases; junction bases outside the gene matches: 2. CDR1 is KGHSH, CDR2 LQKENI, per germline. The CDR3 sequence: CASSPEDRDYGYTF. CDR3 coding DNA: TGTGCCAGCTCACCAGAGGACAGGGACTATGGCTACACCTTC.

The rearrangement uses TRBV5-4 and TRBJ2-7, with 8 bases aligning to TRBD1. V lost 0 bases and J lost 1; bases outside the gene matches: 6. Germline V gene data show CDR1 as SGHNT and CDR2 as YYREEE (reference sequence). CDR3 length equals 16 residues. The CDR3 nucleotides read TGTGCCAGCAGCTTGGCCGACGGGACAGGTTCCTACGAGCAGTACTTC. Its translation is CASSLADGTGSYEQYF. Drawing the rest from reference TRBV5-4 and TRBJ2-7, the complete variable domain is ETGVTQSPTHLIKTRGQQVTLRCSSQSGHNTVSWYQQALGQGPQFIFQYYREEENGRGNFPPRFSGLQFPNYSSELNVNALELDDSALYLCASSLADGTGSYEQYFGPGTRLTVT.

The chain links TRBV18 to TRBJ2-7; D gene unclear. Germline CDR1 KGHSH, CDR2 LQKENI. The CDR3 loop spans 15 amino acids. Trimming took off 3 bases at V and 3 bases at J, with 15 bases between the two ends. CDR3 region: CASSPRSTVGYEQYF. DNA of the CDR3: TGTGCCAGCTCACCTCGGAGTACCGTAGGCTACGAGCAGTACTTC.

The V call is TRBV7-6, the J call TRBJ1-3; unclear D gene. In germline, CDR1 is SGHVS, CDR2 FNYEAQ. The CDR3 totals 18 residues. Trimming cost V 5 bases and J 3 bases, with 23 bases left between them. In nucleotides, the CDR3 is TGTGCCAGCAGCCTCCAGGCCCCAGGCCCTACAGTTGGAAACACCATATATTTT. It specifies CASSLQAPGPTVGNTIYF.

The V and J genes are TRBV3-1 (or the pseudogene TRBV3-2) and TRBJ1-6; D gene ambiguous. In germline, CDR1 is LGHDT, CDR2 YNNKEL (reference sequence). The CDR3 extends over 14 amino acids. The ends were cut back, 4 bases at V and 9 bases at J, with 13 bases in the middle. CDR3 DNA: TGTGCCAGCAGCCTAAGAGGAGGTATTTCACCCCTCCACTTT. Its protein is CASSLRGGISPLHF.

The table lists this clone with a count of one. This rearrangement joins TRBV5-5 to TRBJ2-1, with TRBD2 as a possible D gene (5 bases). Germline CDR1 reads SGHKS; CDR2 reads YYEKEE (reference sequence). Trimming shortened V by 1 base and J by 14 bases, and 13 bases separated the two germline ends. The CDR3 runs 12 residues. The CDR3 bases are TGTGCCAGCAGCTTGAGCCCCCCGCGGGAGTTCTTC. This translates into CASSLSPPREFF.

The gene calls are TRBV6-5 and TRBJ1-6; 7 bases map to TRBD1. The CDR3 spans 15 residues. With V trimmed by 5 bases and J by 6 bases, 7 bases remained unmatched. From germline, CDR1 is MNHEY and CDR2 SVGAGI. CDR3: CASSQRGQTNSPLHF. As DNA, the CDR3 is TGTGCCAGCAGTCAAAGGGGACAGACTAATTCACCCCTCCACTTT.

The V and J genes are TRBV18 and TRBJ1-4, with 8 nucleotides matching TRBD1. Germline V lookup: CDR1 KGHSH, CDR2 LQKENI. V lost 3 bases, J lost 7 bases, and 4 bases stayed unmatched. This CDR3 spans 14 amino acids. The CDR3 loop reads CASSPLGQGEKLFF. The CDR3 DNA sequence: TGTGCCAGCTCACCCCTCGGACAGGGTGAAAAACTGTTTTTT. The full variable domain, its missing parts supplied by reference TRBV18 and TRBJ1-4, is NAGVMQNPRHLVRRRGQEARLRCSPMKGHSHVYWYRQLPEEGLKFMVYLQKENIIDESGMPKERFSAEFPKEGPSILRIQQVVRGDSAAYFCASSPLGQGEKLFFGSGTQLSVL.

As concerns this clone: Other DNA sequences of this sample code for an identical CDR3. The chain joins TRBV7-2 to TRBJ1-6; no firm D call. The CDR3 is 12 amino acids. Per germline, CDR1 SGHTA and CDR2 FQGNSA. With 4 bases removed from V and 4 bases from J, the gap between germline ends came to 2 bases. The CDR3 here is CASSSYNSPLHF. Written as DNA, the CDR3 is TGTGCCAGCAGCTCTTATAATTCACCCCTCCACTTT.

Points on this clone: A read error may explain this, as a much larger clone is one base away. Other DNA sequences within the sample encode an identical CDR3. CDR3 sequence: CASSRDRGNTIYF. The CDR3 nucleotides are TGTGCCAGCAGCCGGGACAGGGGAAACACCATATATTTT. The chain combines TRBV7-2 with TRBJ1-3; 8 nucleotides align to TRBD1. Germline assignment: CDR1 SGHTA and CDR2 FQGNSA. This CDR3 has 13 amino acids. V was pared by 5 bases and J by 4 bases, with 1 base of the junction left unmatched.

The rearrangement uses TRBV6-5 and TRBJ2-3, with D uncertain. The CDR3 is 16 residues long. Germline CDR1 is MNHEY and CDR2 is SVGAGI. V was pared by 0 bases and J by 2 bases, with 12 bases between. CDR3 amino acids: CASSYSVSGLTDTQYF. In nucleotides, the CDR3 is TGTGCCAGCAGTTACTCGGTGTCAGGCCTCACAGATACGCAGTATTTT.

The table lists this clone with a count of one. This rearrangement joins TRBV30 to TRBJ1-1; D perhaps matches TRBD1 (5 bases). The CDR3 has 16 amino acids. The V end lost 3 bases, the J end lost 8 bases, and 25 bases lay between the germline ends. CDR1 is GTSNPN and CDR2 is SVGIG in the germline V gene (reference sequence). For the CDR3, the DNA is TGTGCCTGGAGAACAGGACGAGCAGGAGGGAATTCCGAAGCTTTCTTT. As protein: CAWRTGRAGGNSEAFF.

The chain joins TRBV4-3 to TRBJ1-4, with D possibly TRBD1 on 6 matching bases. Germline CDR1 is LGHNA and CDR2 is YSLEER. V was trimmed by 0 bases and J by 7 bases, leaving 15 bases between them. This CDR3 comprises 16 residues. The DNA for the CDR3 is TGCGCCAGCAGCCAAGATCTGGGTACAGGGCGTGAAAAACTGTTTTTT. Amino acids: CASSQDLGTGREKLFF.

The V gene is TRBV4-1, the J gene TRBJ1-2; D call uncertain. CDR1 is MGHRA and CDR2 is YSYEKL in the germline V gene. The CDR3 length is 18 residues. Trimming took off 4 bases at V and 6 bases at J, with 27 bases between the two ends. The CDR3 sequence: CASSPPSDGVSPRDGYTF. DNA of the CDR3: TGCGCCAGCAGCCCACCAAGCGACGGCGTCTCCCCTCGGGATGGCTACACCTTC.

This chain uses TRBV19 with TRBJ2-4, with D unclear. CDR3 length: 11 residues. Germline V gene lookup returns CDR1 LNHDA and CDR2 SQIVND (reference sequence). V shed 3 bases and J shed 16 bases, with 13 bases lying between them. CDR3 protein: CASSISTAVYF. CDR3 DNA sequence: TGTGCCAGTAGTATTAGTACAGCCGTCTACTTC.

In its sample, this clone was seen once. This rearrangement joins TRBV30 to TRBJ2-3; perhaps TRBD1 as D (5 bases). The CDR3 totals 15 residues. CDR1 GTSNPN and CDR2 SVGIG come from the germline V gene (reference sequence). The V end lost 0 bases, the J end lost 4 bases, and 14 bases lay between the germline ends. The DNA of the CDR3 is TGTGCCTGGAGTGTTCAGGGAAGTGTCCCAGATACGCAGTATTTT. Its translation is CAWSVQGSVPDTQYF.

The rearrangement uses TRBV28 and TRBJ1-5; no definite D call. Trimming cost V 2 bases and J 0 bases, with 14 bases left between them. CDR3 length: 17 residues. From germline, CDR1 is MDHEN and CDR2 SYDVKM. The CDR3 DNA sequence: TGTGCCAGCAGTTTAGAATCCGGGATTTCTAGCAATCAGCCCCAGCATTTT. Its translation is CASSLESGISSNQPQHF. The full variable domain, rest sourced from reference TRBV28 and TRBJ1-5, is DVKVTQSSRYLVKRTGEKVFLECVQDMDHENMFWYRQDPGLGLRLIYFSYDVKMKEKGDIPEGYSVSREKKERFSLILESASTNQTSMYLCASSLESGISSNQPQHFGDGTRLSIL.

The chain links TRBV28 to TRBJ1-2; possible D gene TRBD1, 6 bases. Trimming removed 6 bases from V and 5 bases from J, with 10 bases in between. This CDR3 is built from 12 residues. Germline assignment: CDR1 MDHEN and CDR2 SYDVKM. The CDR3 DNA reads TGTGCCAGCAGCGGACAGAAATATGGCTACACCTTC. Translation: CASSGQKYGYTF.